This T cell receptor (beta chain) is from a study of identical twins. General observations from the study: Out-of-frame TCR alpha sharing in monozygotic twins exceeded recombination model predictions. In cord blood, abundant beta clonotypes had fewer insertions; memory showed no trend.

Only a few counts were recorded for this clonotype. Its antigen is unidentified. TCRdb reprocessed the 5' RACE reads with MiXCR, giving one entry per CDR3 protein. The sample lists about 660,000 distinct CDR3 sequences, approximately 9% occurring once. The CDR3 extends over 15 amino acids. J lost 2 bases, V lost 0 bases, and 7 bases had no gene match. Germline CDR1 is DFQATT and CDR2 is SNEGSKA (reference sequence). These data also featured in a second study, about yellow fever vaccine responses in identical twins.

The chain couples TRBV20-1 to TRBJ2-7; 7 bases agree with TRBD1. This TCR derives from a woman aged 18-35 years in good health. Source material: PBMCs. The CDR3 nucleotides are TGCAGTGCTAGAGATCGGATAGGGGGCCCCTACGAGCAGTACTTC. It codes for CSARDRIGGPYEQYF.